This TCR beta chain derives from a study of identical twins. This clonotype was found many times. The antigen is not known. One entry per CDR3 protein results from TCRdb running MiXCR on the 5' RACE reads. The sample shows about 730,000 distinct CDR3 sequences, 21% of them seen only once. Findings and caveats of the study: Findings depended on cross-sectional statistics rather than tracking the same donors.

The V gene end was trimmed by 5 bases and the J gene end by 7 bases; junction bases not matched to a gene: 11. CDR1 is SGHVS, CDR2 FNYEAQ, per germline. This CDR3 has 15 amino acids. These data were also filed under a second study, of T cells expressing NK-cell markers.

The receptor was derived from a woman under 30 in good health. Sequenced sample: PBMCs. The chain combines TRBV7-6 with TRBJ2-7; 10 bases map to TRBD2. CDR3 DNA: TGTGCCAGCAGCGCGACTAGCGGGTTTATCGGTGAGCAGTACTTC. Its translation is CASSATSGFIGEQYF. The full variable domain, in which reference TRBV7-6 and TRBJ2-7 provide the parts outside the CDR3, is GAGVSQSPRYKVTKRGQDVALRCDPISGHVSLYWYRQALGQGPEFLTYFNYEAQQDKSGLPNDRFSAERPEGSISTLTIQRTEQRDSAMYRCASSATSGFIGEQYFGPGTRLTVT.